The 5 T cell receptor beta chains below were found in one sample sequenced in a study of blood T cell repertoires in COVID-19. Sequenced by immunoSEQ multiplex PCR; TCRdb stores in-frame clones only, minus some. Here the sample spans about 480,000 clones, roughly 89% being singletons. Sequencing used peripheral blood. Receptors originate from a woman aged 45-59 years with COVID-19, enrolled during active disease.

The chain has TRBV5-1 and TRBJ2-7, with TRBD1 identical over 9 bases. The CDR3 is made up of 15 amino acids. The V segment lost 4 bases and the J segment 0 bases; nucleotides outside the gene matches: 5. CDR1 SGHRS and CDR2 YFSETQ come from the germline V gene. The CDR3 loop reads CASSPGTGSSYEQYF. In DNA, the CDR3 is TGCGCCAGCAGCCCGGGGACAGGGAGCTCCTACGAGCAGTACTTC.

J is TRBJ1-2 and V is TRBV30; TRBD1 matches at 10 bases. The germline V gene encodes CDR1 GTSNPN and CDR2 SVGIG (reference sequence). Trimming removed 3 bases from V and 1 base from J; junction bases left unmatched: 5. The CDR3 sequence is 15 residues long. CDR3 sequence: CAWSRDRGFNYGYTF. As DNA, the CDR3 is TGTGCCTGGAGCCGGGACAGGGGATTTAACTATGGCTACACCTTC.

The chain uses TRBV5-1 and TRBJ2-3; D unclear. V was shortened by 2 bases and J by 4 bases, with 14 bases between the two germline ends. This CDR3 comprises 15 residues. CDR1 is SGHRS and CDR2 is YFSETQ in the germline V gene. The CDR3 nucleotides read TGCGCCAGCAGCTTTGCCCCCACATCGCCAGATACGCAGTATTTT. As protein: CASSFAPTSPDTQYF. Variable domain in full (rest from reference TRBV5-1 and TRBJ2-3): KAGVTQTPRYLIKTRGQQVTLSCSPISGHRSVSWYQQTPGQGLQFLFEYFSETQRNKGNFPGRFSGRQFSNSRSEMNVSTLELGDSALYLCASSFAPTSPDTQYFGPGTRLTVL.

V usage is TRBV4-1 and J usage is TRBJ2-1; weak D call: TRBD2 (5 bases). Deletions cut 4 bases from V and 0 bases from J, with 13 bases between. Germline CDR1 is MGHRA and CDR2 is YSYEKL. This CDR3 is built from 16 residues. The CDR3 spells CASSLGGSSSYNEQFF. Written as DNA, the CDR3 is TGCGCCAGCAGCCTCGGAGGCTCCAGCTCCTACAATGAGCAGTTCTTC.

The chain has TRBV6-6 and TRBJ1-5; 7 nucleotides line up with TRBD1. The CDR3 is 14 amino acids. V was clipped by 10 bases and J by 4 bases; unmatched bases: 10. The germline gives CDR1 MNHNY, CDR2 SVGAGI (reference sequence). The CDR3 is CATQNPGGNQPQHF. The DNA for the CDR3 is TGTGCCACTCAGAACCCAGGGGGTAATCAGCCCCAGCATTTT.